Detailed here is one T cell receptor beta chain. What it recognizes is unknown. The sample is drawn from a study of Ad26.COV2.S vaccination and SARS-CoV-2 variants. Looking at the study overall: Ad26.COV2.S, an intramuscular injection, was given once or twice 56 days apart.

This CDR3 has 15 amino acids. V dropped 4 bases and J dropped 6; count of bases not matched to a gene: 8. CDR1 is SGHNT and CDR2 is YYREEE in the germline V gene (reference sequence). Treatment indicated: around 19 received Ad26.COV2.S at low or high dose, single or two shots; about 5 received placebo; per-sample allocation not given. Vaccine and placebo recipients were sampled on day 63 after the first injection. Ad26 vector vaccine expressed Wuhan-strain SARS-CoV-2 spike. Sequencing was performed with immunoSEQ multiplex PCR; in TCRdb, only in-frame clones are kept and a portion is missing. In the table there are about 480,000 clones, 87% of which are singletons. Overall study results and limits: Vaccinees reportedly had broad spike-specific CD8+ and CD4+ T cell responses. The TCR breadth and depth analyses may have produced an underestimate of total T cell responses.

This TCR was recovered from a person aged 18-60 years who received the Ad26.COV2.S COVID-19 vaccine or a placebo. Sample: peripheral blood, taken in a trial of Ad26.COV2.S vaccine versus placebo. The rearrangement joins TRBV5-4 to TRBJ1-2; 11 bases are shared with TRBD1. CDR3: CASSVGQGALDGYTF. CDR3 coding DNA: TGTGCCAGCAGCGTCGGACAGGGGGCGCTGGATGGCTACACCTTC. Full variable domain (rest looked up from reference TRBV5-4 and TRBJ1-2): ETGVTQSPTHLIKTRGQQVTLRCSSQSGHNTVSWYQQALGQGPQFIFQYYREEENGRGNFPPRFSGLQFPNYSSELNVNALELDDSALYLCASSVGQGALDGYTFGSGTRLTVV.